This passage covers 25 T cell receptor beta chains from one sample sequenced in a study of graft-versus-host responses after intestinal transplantation. Some clones are missing from TCRdb's copy, which holds only in-frame ones; the method was immunoSEQ multiplex PCR. The sample records 37,000 or so clones, around 90% being singletons. The specimen comprised PBMCs, sampled about 330 days after intestinal transplant. The receptor source for this set is a human patient who received an intestinal transplant, so some T cells may come from the graft donor.

The chain employs TRBV9 and TRBJ2-6; D is undetermined. The CDR3 runs to 17 residues. The V gene lost 3 bases and the J gene lost 2 bases, with 15 bases spanning the gap. CDR1 is SGDLS, CDR2 YYNGEE, per germline. The DNA of the CDR3 is TGTGCCAGCAGCGGGACGCGGACGGCCACTGGGGCCAACGTCCTGACTTTC. Translation gives CASSGTRTATGANVLTF.

The chain joins TRBV6-5 to TRBJ1-1; D is undetermined. The CDR3 has 14 amino acids. V was cut by 7 bases and J by 1 base, with 13 bases left in between. Per the germline V gene, CDR1 is MNHEY and CDR2 is SVGAGI. Written as DNA, the CDR3 is TGTGCCAGCATCGAGACCAGACCGAACACTGAAGCTTTCTTT. It translates to CASIETRPNTEAFF.

V is TRBV28 and J is TRBJ2-7; D remains unclear. The V gene's germline CDR1 is MDHEN and CDR2 SYDVKM. Trimming took 1 base from V and 7 from J, leaving 5 bases between them. The CDR3 runs 11 residues. The CDR3 DNA sequence: TGTGCCAGCAGTTTATCAAGGGAGCAGTACTTC. It specifies CASSLSREQYF.

This chain uses TRBV4-1 with TRBJ1-2, with unresolved D. In germline, CDR1 is MGHRA, CDR2 YSYEKL. This CDR3 region has 15 residues. V was shortened by 0 bases and J by 0 bases, with 8 bases between the two germline ends. The DNA of the CDR3 is TGCGCCAGCAGCCAAGAAGTAGGGACTAACTATGGCTACACCTTC. Protein: CASSQEVGTNYGYTF.

The chain couples TRBV6-1 to TRBJ1-2; TRBD1 matches 7 bases. V trimming: 6 bases; J trimming: 8 bases; junction bases outside the gene matches: 3. Germline V lookup: CDR1 MNHNS, CDR2 SASEGT. The CDR3 runs to 11 residues. CDR3 bases: TGTGCCAGCAGGCGGGACAGAGGCTACACCTTC. Protein product: CASRRDRGYTF.

The genes are TRBV29-1 and TRBJ1-5; D is unclear. The CDR3 extends over 14 amino acids. Germline lookup yields CDR1 SQVTM and CDR2 ANQGSEA. The V gene lost 6 bases and the J gene lost 0 bases, with 12 bases spanning the gap. For the CDR3, the DNA is TGCAGCGTAACAGAGCCTTATAGCAATCAGCCCCAGCATTTT. Protein: CSVTEPYSNQPQHF.

J is TRBJ2-7 and V is TRBV19; 7 bases line up with TRBD1. After removal of 2 bases from V and 7 bases from J, the junction contained 8 bases not matched to a gene. CDR1 is LNHDA, CDR2 SQIVND, per germline (reference sequence). The CDR3 contains 14 residues. CDR3 loop: CASSISPRGYEQYF. CDR3 sequence (DNA): TGTGCCAGTAGTATATCCCCCAGGGGGTATGAGCAGTACTTC.

In its sample, this clone was seen a few times. The chain recombines TRBV6-5 with TRBJ1-2, with D tentatively TRBD1 (6 bases). Germline loops: CDR1 MNHEY, CDR2 SVGAGI. CDR3 length equals 15 residues. V dropped 2 bases and J dropped 1 base, with 11 bases sitting between them. CDR3: CASSYSRGGNYGYTF. The CDR3 DNA is TGTGCCAGCAGTTACAGCAGGGGTGGTAACTATGGCTACACCTTC.

The chain carries TRBV6-5 and TRBJ1-1; TRBD1 agrees at 7 bases. The CDR3 is 14 amino acids. Trimming at V came to 4 bases and at J to 1 base, leaving 3 bases not matched to a gene. CDR1 and CDR2 from the germline V gene are MNHEY and SVGAGI. CDR3 nucleotides: TGTGCCAGCAGTTCCCGGACAGGGAACACTGAAGCTTTCTTT. It yields the protein CASSSRTGNTEAFF.

This chain connects TRBV6-5 to TRBJ2-7; TRBD2 is a possible D gene (5 bases). CDR3 length: 15 amino acids. The germline V and J ends were trimmed by 4 bases and 3 bases, with 16 bases remaining between them. Germline CDR1 MNHEY, CDR2 SVGAGI. The CDR3 DNA reads TGTGCCAGCAGTTCTAATCGAATCCGGGGCTACGAGCAGTACTTC. Its protein product is CASSSNRIRGYEQYF.

This rearrangement joins TRBV6-5 to TRBJ2-7; TRBD2 aligns across 8 bases. The CDR3 consists of 15 residues. Germline V gives CDR1 MNHEY, CDR2 SVGAGI. V trimming: 8 bases; J trimming: 1 base; junction bases outside the gene matches: 10. The CDR3 here is CASRGSGDPSYEQYF. The CDR3 DNA is TGTGCCAGCCGTGGTAGCGGGGATCCTTCCTACGAGCAGTACTTC.

The chain combines TRBV19 with TRBJ2-1; D is undetermined. Germline CDR1 and CDR2: LNHDA and SQIVND (reference sequence). The CDR3 runs to 15 residues. The V and J ends lost 1 base and 0 bases respectively, with 7 bases between them. DNA of the CDR3: TGTGCCAGTAGTATAGGGGCCAGCTCCTACAATGAGCAGTTCTTC. Its translation: CASSIGASSYNEQFF.

In this sample, this clone turned up once. The V and J genes are TRBV6-6 and TRBJ2-7; TRBD1 is a possible D gene (6 bases). The germline V gene has CDR1 MNHNY and CDR2 SVGAGI (reference sequence). Trimming pared 0 bases from V and 1 base from J, leaving 7 bases between. This CDR3 has 14 residues. This CDR3 is CASSYSRGSYEQYF. Written as DNA, the CDR3 is TGTGCCAGCAGTTACTCCAGGGGATCCTACGAGCAGTACTTC.

The chain couples TRBV2 to TRBJ1-6, with a weak D call TRBD1 (6 bases). This CDR3 contains 15 residues. The V end lost 5 bases, the J end lost 14 bases, and 22 bases lay between the germline ends. Germline-derived CDR1 and CDR2 are SNHLY and FYNNEI. The CDR3 reads CASSQWQGLEGALHF. DNA of the CDR3: TGTGCCAGCAGTCAGTGGCAGGGGCTGGAGGGGGCCCTCCACTTT.

This clone came up once. The chain carries TRBV5-4 and TRBJ2-5; D possibly corresponds to TRBD2 (6 bases). The CDR3 is 15 residues long. Germline values: CDR1 SGHNT, CDR2 YYREEE (reference sequence). V lost 6 bases and J 5 bases, leaving 20 bases between the germline ends. CDR3 sequence reads: CASKDSREHRETQYF. The DNA for the CDR3 is TGTGCCAGCAAGGACTCTCGGGAGCATAGGGAGACCCAGTACTTC.

V is TRBV9 and J is TRBJ2-5; 11 bases line up with TRBD1. Gene TRBJ2-7 matches the end of the DNA better, so the J call may be wrong. The CDR3 spans 16 residues. CDR1 SGDLS and CDR2 YYNGEE come from the germline V gene. As DNA, the CDR3 is TGTGCCAGCAGCGTAGCATGGGGACAGGGGGTAGACGAGCAGTACTTC. Protein sequence: CASSVAWGQGVDEQYF.

A note on this clone: At one of its ends the junction is not consistent with the germline gene, which may arise from a read error. V is TRBV25-1 and J is TRBJ2-7, with D possibly TRBD1 on 6 matching bases. There are 12 residues in the CDR3. CDR1 is MGHDK and CDR2 is SYGVNS in the germline V gene. The CDR3 region is CARRGPKYEQYF. The CDR3, as DNA: TGTGCCCGCAGGGGACCAAAATACGAGCAGTACTTC.

The CDR3 is CATSSGGADTQYF. The CDR3 region has the DNA TGTGCCACGTCTAGCGGGGGGGCAGATACGCAGTATTTT. The rearrangement joins TRBV10-3 to TRBJ2-3; 12 bases match TRBD2. Germline V gives CDR1 ENHRY, CDR2 SYGVKD. V was clipped by 10 bases and J by 4 bases; unmatched bases: 3. CDR3 size: 13 residues.

The genes are TRBV29-1 and TRBJ2-5; TRBD1 matches 9 bases. The trim removed 4 bases at V and 2 bases at J, leaving 5 bases unmatched. CDR1 and CDR2 (germline): SQVTM, ANQGSEA. There are 14 residues in the CDR3. The CDR3 DNA is TGCAGCGTTGTATGGACAGGGGCTCAAGAGACCCAGTACTTC. This gives the protein CSVVWTGAQETQYF.

In this sample, this clone turned up once. This sequence joins TRBV2 and TRBJ1-1; D unresolved. The CDR3 extends over 10 amino acids. Deletions cut 0 bases from V and 10 bases from J, with 3 bases between. CDR1 SNHLY and CDR2 FYNNEI come from the germline V gene. CDR3 in DNA: TGTGCCAGCAGTGAAGCGAGAGCTTTCTTT. It encodes CASSEARAFF.

The chain recombines TRBV6-1 with TRBJ1-2, with D perhaps matching TRBD1 (6 bases). CDR3 length equals 13 residues. The ends were cut back, 2 bases at V and 3 bases at J, with 7 bases in the middle. CDR1 and CDR2 (germline): MNHNS, SASEGT. CDR3 loop: CASSETGHYGYTF. CDR3 nucleotides: TGTGCCAGCAGTGAAACAGGGCACTATGGCTACACCTTC.

The V and J genes are TRBV2 and TRBJ2-3, with D possibly being TRBD2 (6 bases). The CDR3 totals 13 residues. Trimming shortened V by 7 bases and J by 3 bases, and 11 bases separated the two germline ends. Germline V lookup: CDR1 SNHLY, CDR2 FYNNEI. The CDR3 here is CASIGTFTDTQYF. CDR3 DNA sequence: TGTGCCAGCATCGGGACTTTTACAGATACGCAGTATTTT.

The genes are TRBV25-1 and TRBJ2-3, with D tentatively TRBD2 (5 bases). Trimming pared 4 bases from V and 0 bases from J, leaving 8 bases between. Germline CDR1 reads MGHDK; CDR2 reads SYGVNS. CDR3 length equals 14 residues. For the CDR3, the DNA is TGTGCCAGCAGTGGTGGCGGGAGCACAGATACGCAGTATTTT. Translated, it gives CASSGGGSTDTQYF.

The chain is built from TRBV5-4 and TRBJ2-5; a weak D match, TRBD2 (6 bases). The CDR3 runs 15 residues. Germline CDR1 reads SGHNT; CDR2 reads YYREEE (reference sequence). Trimming left V 4 bases short and J 1 base short, with 14 bases between. The CDR3 sequence is CASSTRVGGQETQYF. The CDR3 nucleotides are TGTGCCAGCAGCACACGGGTGGGGGGCCAAGAGACCCAGTACTTC.

The rearrangement joins TRBV6-5 to TRBJ2-7; TRBD2 aligns across 7 bases. This CDR3 is 15 amino acids long. V dropped 6 bases and J dropped 0; count of bases not matched to a gene: 8. Germline assignment: CDR1 MNHEY and CDR2 SVGAGI. CDR3 coding DNA: TGTGCCAGCAGACCCAGCGGGGTTTCCTCCTACGAGCAGTACTTC. Translating gives CASRPSGVSSYEQYF.